The clone carrying this T cell receptor beta chain came up many times. Its antigen remains unknown. The data were taken from a study of CD8 T cells in ankylosing spondylitis. Broader study findings: Reports say disease-linked clones showed up significantly more in matched ankylosing spondylitis synovial fluid. Apparently characteristic of ankylosing spondylitis blood was a TCR beta motif (about 8 highly homologous variants).

V was clipped by 5 bases and J by 7 bases; unmatched bases: 8. This CDR3 has 14 amino acids. From the 5' RACE reads, TCRdb called clonotypes with MiXCR, one entry per CDR3 protein. The sample has 330,000 or so distinct CDR3 sequences, less than 9.5% seen once. The source material was blood, either unsorted or a sorted T cell fraction (not recorded which). The chain combines TRBV12-3 or TRBV12-4 with TRBJ1-5; 7 positions agree with TRBD1. This TCR came from a male donor with ankylosing spondylitis. The CDR3 reads CASSPTGRGQPQHF. CDR3 bases: TGTGCCAGCAGTCCGACAGGGAGAGGCCAGCCCCAGCATTTT.